The 2 T cell receptor beta chains reported below all come from one sample, sequenced in a study of blood T cell repertoires in COVID-19. Only in-frame clones appear in the TCRdb table, and some are missing; sequencing was by immunoSEQ multiplex PCR. This sample has around 150,000 clones, with 75% to 90% found just once. Source material: peripheral blood. The receptor set was obtained from a human donor with acute or convalescent COVID-19. The donor label of this sample is uncertain.

The V gene is TRBV15, the J gene TRBJ1-3, with 12 bases identical to TRBD1. This CDR3 has 18 residues. Germline V gene data show CDR1 as LNHNV and CDR2 as YYDKDF (reference sequence). J lost 2 bases, V lost 5 bases, and 10 bases had no gene match. CDR3 coding DNA: TGTGCCACCAGCTCCGGGACAGGGGGCTCATTTACTGGAAACACCATATATTTT. Its protein product is CATSSGTGGSFTGNTIYF.

This clone came up many times. The genes are TRBV28 and TRBJ1-4; D not certain. This CDR3 contains 12 residues. Deletions cut 9 bases from V and 4 bases from J, with 9 bases between. The V gene's germline CDR1 is MDHEN and CDR2 SYDVKM. The CDR3 sequence is CASQVFNEKLFF. Written as DNA, the CDR3 is TGTGCCAGTCAGGTATTTAATGAAAAACTGTTTTTT.